The 14 T cell receptor beta chains presented below share a single source sample, sequenced in a study of T cells after yellow fever vaccination (dated by TCRdb to the late 2010s). The treatment or condition label, as the study defines it: live attenuated yellow fever vaccine strain. Library generation was performed with 5' RACE. Instrument on record: Illumina HiSeq 2500. TCRdb handled the public reads itself, with Q25 trimming in fastp and clone calling in MiXCR, and kept productive beta chains. Rows are combined by CDR3 protein, so each entry shows the most common genes and DNA. This sample comprises over 10,000 distinct CDR3 sequences, 5.8% of them detected only once. The ten biggest clones cover roughly 0.9% of the sample. Sequences were derived from PBMCs, either bulk or a sorted T-cell subset (CD4+, CD8+, memory, or dextramer-sorted; not recorded which), sampled on the day of the yellow fever booster vaccination. These receptors originate from a man aged 25-40 years who received the YFV17D yellow fever vaccine.

In its sample, this clonotype ranks as medium-sized. This CDR3 is CATRAVSEYEQYF. The CDR3 nucleotides read TGTGCCACCAGGGCCGTTTCTGAGTACGAGCAGTACTTC. The J gene is TRBJ2-7, the V gene TRBV2; a weak D match, TRBD1 (5 bases). Germline CDR1 reads SNHLY; CDR2 reads FYNNEI. The CDR3 has 13 amino acids. Trimming removed 10 bases at V and 4 bases at J, with 17 bases between.

By frequency in the sample, this clonotype is medium-sized (0.01 to 0.1%). The chain joins TRBV29-1 to TRBJ1-2, with D possibly being TRBD1 (5 bases). CDR1 and CDR2 from the germline V gene are SQVTM and ANQGSEA. The CDR3 is made up of 13 amino acids. The V and J ends lost 4 bases and 5 bases respectively, with 14 bases between them. The CDR3 region is CSVVRPGEYGYTF. In DNA, the CDR3 is TGCAGCGTTGTAAGACCGGGGGAATATGGCTACACCTTC.

Sample share makes this clonotype medium-sized. V and J are TRBV9 and TRBJ2-3, with 11 bases identical to TRBD2. Germline assignment: CDR1 SGDLS and CDR2 YYNGEE. The CDR3 extends over 18 amino acids. V shed 3 bases, J shed 3 bases, and the junction held 12 bases outside the gene matches. The CDR3 protein is CASSETLSGRAGTDTQYF. The CDR3 nucleotides are TGTGCCAGCAGCGAGACCCTTAGCGGGAGGGCCGGGACAGATACGCAGTATTTT.

This clonotype has ten or more counts. This sequence joins TRBV6-7 and TRBJ2-7, with D perhaps matching TRBD2 (7 bases). TRBV6-7 is given ORF status, its function remaining uncertain. The V end lost 6 bases, the J end lost 1 base, and 40 bases lay between the germline ends. The CDR3 contains 23 residues. The CDR3 loop reads CASSPQGRENTPRAWLLSYEQYF. DNA of the CDR3: TGTGCCAGCAGCCCCCAGGGGCGGGAGAATACTCCCCGTGCTTGGCTGTTGTCCTACGAGCAGTACTTC.

The chain couples TRBV12-3 or TRBV12-4 to TRBJ2-3, with a tentative D call TRBD2 (5 bases). The CDR3 has 17 amino acids. CDR3 sequence: CTCSSELSGPSTDTQYF. CDR3 coding DNA: TGTACCTGCAGTTCAGAACTCAGCGGACCTAGCACAGATACGCAGTATTTT.

This clonotype was seen ten or more times. At one end the junction does not follow the germline gene, possibly because of a read error. This rearrangement joins TRBV7-9 to TRBJ2-3, with 9 bases lining up with TRBD2. This CDR3 spans 16 amino acids. Looked up from germline, CDR1 is SEHNR and CDR2 is FQNEAQ (reference sequence). The CDR3 DNA reads as TGTGCCAGCAGCTTAGTGATAGCGGGAGCTCACAGATACGATGTTTTT. This encodes CASSLVIAGAHRYDVF.

This clonotype was detected ten times or more. The rearrangement joins TRBV3-1 to TRBJ2-7, with D perhaps being TRBD1 or TRBD2 (7 bases each). The CDR3 contains 14 residues. From germline, CDR1 is LGHDT and CDR2 YNNKEL (reference sequence). V lost 4 bases, J lost 4 bases, and 14 bases lay in between. The CDR3 protein is CASSLTGRAYEQYF. CDR3 DNA: TGTGCCAGCAGCCTGACAGGGAGGGCTTACGAGCAGTACTTC.

This clonotype was seen ten or more times. The CDR3 DNA reads as TGTGCCAGCAGCTTAGCGCACAGGGGGGACGACGAGCAGTACTTC. Translated, it gives CASSLAHRGDDEQYF. The genes are TRBV7-6 and TRBJ2-7, with TRBD1 identical over 8 bases. The V segment lost 0 bases and the J segment 5 bases; nucleotides outside the gene matches: 6. Germline-derived CDR1 and CDR2 are SGHVS and FNYEAQ. This CDR3 has 15 amino acids.

This clonotype came up a few times. This sequence joins TRBV11-3 and TRBJ2-3; 7 bases line up with TRBD2. Germline CDR1 is SGHNT and CDR2 is YENEEA. V dropped 10 bases and J dropped 0; count of bases not matched to a gene: 10. This CDR3 is 15 amino acids long. The CDR3: CATETRGSSTDTQYF. As DNA, the CDR3 is TGTGCCACCGAGACGCGGGGGTCTAGCACAGATACGCAGTATTTT.

This chain uses TRBV7-2 with TRBJ1-2; no definite D call. The V end was cut by 2 bases, the J end by 4 bases, with 14 bases between. This CDR3 is 15 amino acids long. In germline, CDR1 is SGHTA, CDR2 FQGNSA. The CDR3 coding sequence is TGTGCCAGCAGCTTATCCATCAGTAGTGGCTATGGCTACACCTTC. It yields the protein CASSLSISSGYGYTF.

This clonotype came up many times. The chain has TRBV7-9 and TRBJ1-6; D is unclear. The CDR3 loop spans 15 amino acids. Germline V CDR1 and CDR2: SEHNR, FQNEAQ (reference sequence). The V end lost 4 bases, the J end lost 9 bases, and 16 bases lay between the germline ends. The CDR3 DNA is TGTGCCAGCAGCTCGCAGGATGAGGGCGTTTCACCCCTCCACTTT. Its protein is CASSSQDEGVSPLHF.

This clonotype came up many times. The chain carries TRBV12-3 or TRBV12-4 and TRBJ1-2; D is undetermined. The CDR3 totals 10 residues. Trimming pared 5 bases from V and 10 bases from J, leaving 8 bases between. The DNA for the CDR3 is TGTGCCAGCAGTGGGCCGTTCTACACCTTC. Residues: CASSGPFYTF.

This clonotype showed up many times. The rearrangement links TRBV6-5 to TRBJ2-7; D may be TRBD2 (7 bases). The germline gives CDR1 MNHEY, CDR2 SVGAGI. This CDR3 comprises 16 residues. V gave up 7 bases and J gave up 0 bases, with 19 bases separating them. The CDR3: CASTPRGAGSSYEQYF. CDR3 nucleotide sequence: TGTGCCAGCACCCCCCGGGGGGCGGGGAGCTCCTACGAGCAGTACTTC.

This clonotype was found many times. The chain couples TRBV4-2 to TRBJ2-5; unclear D gene. Deletions cut 0 bases from V and 2 bases from J, with 10 bases between. Germline lookup yields CDR1 LGHNA and CDR2 YNFKEQ. The CDR3 loop spans 15 amino acids. The CDR3 spells CASSQDGRSQETQYF. CDR3 nucleotide sequence: TGTGCCAGCAGCCAAGATGGGCGGTCACAAGAGACCCAGTACTTC.